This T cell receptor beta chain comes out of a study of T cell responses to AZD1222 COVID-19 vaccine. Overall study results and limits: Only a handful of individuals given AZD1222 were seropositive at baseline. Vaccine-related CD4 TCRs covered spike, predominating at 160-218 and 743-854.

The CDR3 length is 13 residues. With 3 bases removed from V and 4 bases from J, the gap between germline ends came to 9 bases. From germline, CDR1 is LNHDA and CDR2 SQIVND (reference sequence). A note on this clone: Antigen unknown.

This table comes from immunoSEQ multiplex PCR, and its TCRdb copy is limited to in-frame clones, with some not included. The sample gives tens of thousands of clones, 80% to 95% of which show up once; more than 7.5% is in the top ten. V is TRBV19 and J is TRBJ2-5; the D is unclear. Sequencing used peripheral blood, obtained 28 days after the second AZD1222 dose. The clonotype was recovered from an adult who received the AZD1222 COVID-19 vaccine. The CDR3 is CASSINEVETQYF. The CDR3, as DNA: TGTGCCAGTAGTATTAATGAGGTAGAGACCCAGTACTTC.